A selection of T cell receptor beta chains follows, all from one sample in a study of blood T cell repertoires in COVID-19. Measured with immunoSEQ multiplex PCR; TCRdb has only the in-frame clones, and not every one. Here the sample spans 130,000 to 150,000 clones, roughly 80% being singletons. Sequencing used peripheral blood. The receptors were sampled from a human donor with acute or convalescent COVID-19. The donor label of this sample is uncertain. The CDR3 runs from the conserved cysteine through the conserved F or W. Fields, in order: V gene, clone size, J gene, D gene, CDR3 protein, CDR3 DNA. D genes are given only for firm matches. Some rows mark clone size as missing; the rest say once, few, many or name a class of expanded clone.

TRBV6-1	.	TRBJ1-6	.	CASSESGGSHNSPLHF	TGTGCCAGCAGTGAAAGTGGAGGGTCGCATAATTCACCCCTCCACTTT
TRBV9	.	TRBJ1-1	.	CASSVGPKGTEAFF	TGTGCCAGCAGCGTAGGACCCAAGGGGACTGAAGCTTTCTTT
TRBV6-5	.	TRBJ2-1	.	CATRTGGRYNEQFF	TGTGCCACCCGGACGGGGGGCCGCTACAATGAGCAGTTCTTC
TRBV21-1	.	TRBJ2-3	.	CASSKRPRGGTDTQYF	TGTGCCAGCAGCAAACGCCCGCGGGGGGGCACAGATACGCAGTATTTT
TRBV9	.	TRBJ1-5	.	CASSVAGGNQPQHF	TGTGCCAGCAGCGTAGCGGGGGGAAACCAGCCCCAGCATTTT
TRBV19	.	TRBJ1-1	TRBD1	CASRTGAEAFF	TGTGCCAGTCGTACAGGGGCCGAAGCTTTCTTT
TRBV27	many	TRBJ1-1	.	CASTSSLGARTEAFF	TGTGCCAGCACTTCCTCTTTGGGGGCAAGGACTGAAGCTTTCTTT
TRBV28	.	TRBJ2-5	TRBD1	CASSGTGTLQETQYF	TGTGCCAGCAGTGGGACAGGCACATTACAAGAGACCCAGTACTTC
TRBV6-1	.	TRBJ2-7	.	CASSEEGSAGEQYF	TGTGCCAGCAGTGAAGAGGGATCCGCGGGAGAGCAGTACTTC
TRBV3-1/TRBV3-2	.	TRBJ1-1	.	CASSRRGTEAFF	TGTGCCAGCAGCCGCAGGGGTACTGAAGCTTTCTTT
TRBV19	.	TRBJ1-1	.	CASSMVGKLMNTEAFF	TGTGCCAGTAGTATGGTCGGTAAACTGATGAACACTGAAGCTTTCTTT
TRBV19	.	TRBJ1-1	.	CASSVLLGGTEAFF	TGTGCCAGTAGCGTCCTCCTAGGGGGTACTGAAGCTTTCTTT
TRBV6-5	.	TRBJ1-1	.	CASSPVGRTEAFF	TGTGCCAGCAGCCCGGTTGGGCGAACTGAAGCTTTCTTT
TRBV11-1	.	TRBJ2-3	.	CASSFGTEAPDTQYF	TGTGCCAGCAGCTTCGGGACTGAGGCCCCGGATACGCAGTATTTT
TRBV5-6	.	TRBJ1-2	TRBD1	CASSSMDRFTNYGYTF	TGTGCCAGCAGCTCCATGGACAGGTTTACTAACTATGGCTACACCTTC
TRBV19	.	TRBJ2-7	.	CASSLRETYEQYF	TGTGCCAGTAGTTTACGGGAGACCTACGAGCAGTACTTC
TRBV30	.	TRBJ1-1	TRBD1	CAWSGKQGLNTEAFF	TGTGCCTGGAGTGGTAAACAGGGGCTGAACACTGAAGCTTTCTTT
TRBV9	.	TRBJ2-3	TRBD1	CASSVTQGDGTQYF	TGTGCCAGCAGCGTAACACAGGGGGACGGTACGCAGTATTTT
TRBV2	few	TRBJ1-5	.	CASSELQGNNQPQHF	TGTGCCAGCAGTGAATTACAGGGCAACAATCAGCCCCAGCATTTT